Sequencing of this T cell receptor (beta chain) was carried out in a study of cytomegalovirus exposure and HLA in healthy donors. The wider study: There were 88 million or so unique TCRs (from HLA-typed donors) in an early data release.

Study-wide results and caveats: Excluded: some indistinguishable V segments such as TRBV6-2 and TRBV6-3. Associated with cytomegalovirus, according to the listing, were 150 to 200 TCR beta chains. In a later analysis, at a false discovery rate of 0.05, some 15,000 TCR beta sequences were associated with HLA alleles.

The PCR had 60 Vbeta and 13 Jbeta primers. TCRdb's copy holds only in-frame clones and misses some; the assay was immunoSEQ multiplex PCR. The profile shows around 300,000 clones, about 75% of them singletons. The germline V gene encodes CDR1 MNHEY and CDR2 SMNVEV (reference sequence). The CDR3 is 16 amino acids. V was shortened by 4 bases and J by 0 bases, with 14 bases between the two germline ends. Regarding this clone: Its target is not known.

The chain employs TRBV27 and TRBJ2-3; D perhaps matches TRBD1 (5 bases). This clonotype was sampled from a female donor in good health and CMV-seronegative. Input material: PBMCs. The CDR3 DNA is TGTGCCAGCAGTTCCTCGACAGTCCTAAGCACAGATACGCAGTATTTT. Protein product: CASSSSTVLSTDTQYF.